This TCR beta chain was obtained from a study of monozygotic twins with inflammatory bowel disease. Approximately 3,500 ng of total RNA went into each TCR library. cDNA was produced in eight separate reactions per sample. TCRdb re-called the 5' RACE reads, yielding one record per CDR3 amino acid sequence without DNA. The specimen's table records 420,000 or so distinct CDR3 sequences. Points on this clonotype: Its antigen is currently unknown.

Study conclusions and caveats: Repertoire similarity did not differ between concordant and discordant twins, possibly owing to limited power.

This clonotype originated in a human donor with ulcerative colitis or Crohn's disease, or a healthy co-twin of an affected twin (not recorded which). What was sequenced was blood.

Here the CDR3 reads CASKAEGGPIYEQYF. The V call is TRBV28, the J call TRBJ2-7; no DNA is available, so the TRBD1 call from TCRdb remains unchecked. The CDR3 is made up of 15 amino acids. Per germline, CDR1 MDHEN and CDR2 SYDVKM.